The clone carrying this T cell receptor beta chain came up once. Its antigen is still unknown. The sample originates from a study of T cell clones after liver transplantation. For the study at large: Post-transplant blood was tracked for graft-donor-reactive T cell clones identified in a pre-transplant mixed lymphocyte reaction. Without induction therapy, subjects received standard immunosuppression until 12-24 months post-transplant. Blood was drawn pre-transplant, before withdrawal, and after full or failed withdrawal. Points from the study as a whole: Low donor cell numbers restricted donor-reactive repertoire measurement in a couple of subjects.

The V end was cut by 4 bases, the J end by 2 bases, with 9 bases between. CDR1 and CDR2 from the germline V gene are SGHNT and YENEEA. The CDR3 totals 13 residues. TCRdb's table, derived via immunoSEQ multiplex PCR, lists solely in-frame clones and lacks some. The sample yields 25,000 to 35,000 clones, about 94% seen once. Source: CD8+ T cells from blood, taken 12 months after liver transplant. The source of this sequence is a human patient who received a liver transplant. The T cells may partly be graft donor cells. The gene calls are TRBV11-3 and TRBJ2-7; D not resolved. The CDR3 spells CASSSPVTYEQYF. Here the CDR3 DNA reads TGTGCCAGCAGCTCCCCCGTCACCTACGAGCAGTACTTC.